The 24 T cell receptor beta chains listed next were all sequenced from one sample in a study of T cells after yellow fever vaccination. From the 5' RACE reads, TCRdb called clonotypes with MiXCR, one entry per CDR3 protein. Here the sample spans more than 450,000 distinct CDR3 sequences, 21% being singletons. Material: PBMCs, obtained 21 days after the first yellow fever vaccination. Receptors were obtained from a young man who received the YFV17D yellow fever vaccine.

This clonotype was observed many times. This chain uses TRBV29-1 with TRBJ2-3, with 7 positions matching TRBD2. The CDR3 totals 13 residues. Germline CDR1 SQVTM, CDR2 ANQGSEA. V lost 3 bases, J lost 6 bases, and 6 bases stayed unmatched. In nucleotides, the CDR3 is TGCAGCGTTGAGACTAGCTCGGCGGATACGCAGTATTTT. This gives the protein CSVETSSADTQYF.

The V gene is TRBV7-9, the J gene TRBJ1-1, with 9 bases aligning to TRBD1. From germline, CDR1 is SEHNR and CDR2 FQNEAQ (reference sequence). The CDR3 has 15 amino acids. J lost 5 bases, V lost 1 base, and 5 bases had no gene match. As DNA, the CDR3 is TGTGCCAGCAGCTTAGGACAGGGGGAAAGGACTGAAGCTTTCTTT. This sequence encodes CASSLGQGERTEAFF. The full variable domain, its missing parts supplied by reference TRBV7-9 and TRBJ1-1, is DTGVSQNPRHKITKRGQNVTFRCDPISEHNRLYWYRQTLGQGPEFLTYFQNEAQLEKSRLLSDRFSAERPKGSFSTLEIQRTEQGDSAMYLCASSLGQGERTEAFFGQGTRLTVV.

In its sample, this clonotype was seen many times. V is TRBV7-9 and J is TRBJ1-5; D unresolved. V lost 0 bases, J lost 5 bases, and 8 bases lay in between. Germline loops: CDR1 SEHNR, CDR2 FQNEAQ (reference sequence). CDR3 length: 14 residues. The DNA of the CDR3 is TGTGCCAGCAGCTTAGCTTCAGGATATCAGCCCCAGCATTTT. This codes for CASSLASGYQPQHF.

The chain links TRBV18 to TRBJ2-1; D not certain. The germline V gene has CDR1 KGHSH and CDR2 LQKENI. The CDR3 runs to 13 residues. V was cut by 3 bases and J by 9 bases, with 12 bases left in between. The CDR3 here is CASSPRQESEQFF. Here the CDR3 DNA reads TGTGCCAGCTCACCCCGGCAGGAGAGTGAGCAGTTCTTC.

This clonotype has only a few counts. The chain combines TRBV7-8 with TRBJ2-5, with 8 bases identical to TRBD2. There are 14 residues in the CDR3. Germline trimming cut 6 bases from V and 2 bases from J; bases unmatched to any gene: 5. Germline loops: CDR1 SGHVS, CDR2 FQNEAQ. The CDR3 loop is CASSYQRGQETQYF. CDR3 DNA sequence: TGTGCCAGCAGTTACCAGCGGGGGCAAGAGACCCAGTACTTC.

This clonotype has just a few counts. The chain carries TRBV5-1 and TRBJ1-5, with no clear D. The CDR3 extends over 14 amino acids. The germline V gene has CDR1 SGHRS and CDR2 YFSETQ. The V and J ends lost 2 bases and 4 bases respectively, with 10 bases between them. CDR3 residues: CASSFLGLNQPQHF. CDR3 DNA: TGCGCCAGCAGCTTTTTAGGCCTAAATCAGCCCCAGCATTTT.

This clonotype was observed a handful of times. V and J are TRBV7-2 and TRBJ2-5; D is unclear. The CDR3 totals 14 residues. Germline V lookup: CDR1 SGHTA, CDR2 FQGNSA. The V gene lost 8 bases and the J gene lost 2 bases, with 15 bases spanning the gap. In DNA, the CDR3 is TGTGCCAGCGATCCTACTAACGGGCAAGAGACCCAGTACTTC. It specifies CASDPTNGQETQYF.

This clonotype was seen more than once but under ten times. The chain employs TRBV29-1 and TRBJ1-1, with a possible D match to TRBD1 (5 bases). The V gene lost 3 bases and the J gene lost 7 bases, with 12 bases spanning the gap. This CDR3 is built from 12 residues. Germline CDR1 and CDR2: SQVTM and ANQGSEA. Written as DNA, the CDR3 is TGCAGCGTTGACCCCCAGAGGGGTGAAGCTTTCTTT. Amino acids: CSVDPQRGEAFF.

There are a few counts of this clonotype. This chain connects TRBV11-2 to TRBJ2-7; D unclear. This CDR3 comprises 14 residues. Trimming shortened V by 6 bases and J by 0 bases, and 12 bases separated the two germline ends. From germline, CDR1 is SGHAT and CDR2 FQNNGV. This CDR3 is CASRPVWNSYEQYV. DNA for the CDR3: TGTGCCAGCAGACCCGTTTGGAACTCCTACGAGCAGTACGTC.

The rearrangement joins TRBV5-5 to TRBJ1-6; D perhaps matches TRBD1 (6 bases). Looked up from germline, CDR1 is SGHKS and CDR2 is YYEKEE (reference sequence). CDR3 length: 14 amino acids. Trimming removed 2 bases from V and 9 bases from J, with 12 bases in between. CDR3 in amino acids: CASSFEGEGSPLHF. The CDR3 DNA follows: TGTGCCAGCAGCTTTGAGGGGGAGGGTTCACCCCTCCACTTT.

V and J are TRBV6-5 and TRBJ2-7; D perhaps matches TRBD2 (5 bases). The CDR3 has 12 residues. The V and J ends lost 2 bases and 7 bases respectively, with 9 bases between them. Germline assignment: CDR1 MNHEY and CDR2 SVGAGI. CDR3 residues: CASSYTGWEQYF. The DNA of the CDR3 is TGTGCCAGCAGTTACACGGGGTGGGAGCAGTACTTC.

This clonotype was seen a few times. The V and J genes are TRBV5-1 and TRBJ2-1; a possible D gene is TRBD1 (6 bases). The V gene's germline CDR1 is SGHRS and CDR2 YFSETQ. V was shortened by 0 bases and J by 6 bases, with 7 bases between the two germline ends. The CDR3 contains 13 residues. CDR3 residues: CASSLEQGNEQFF. CDR3 DNA sequence: TGCGCCAGCAGCTTGGAACAGGGCAATGAGCAGTTCTTC.

The chain couples TRBV4-3 to TRBJ2-7, with a tentative D call TRBD2 (5 bases). Trimming removed 2 bases from V and 2 bases from J, with 10 bases in between. The CDR3 is made up of 14 amino acids. The V gene's germline CDR1 is LGHNA and CDR2 YSLEER. In DNA form, the CDR3 reads TGCGCCAGCAGCCAACTACGGGGTCCCTACGAGCAGTACTTC. It is translated as CASSQLRGPYEQYF.

This clonotype was observed a few times. The rearrangement uses TRBV15 and TRBJ2-7, with 9 nucleotides matching TRBD1. The germline gives CDR1 LNHNV, CDR2 YYDKDF (reference sequence). V was clipped by 3 bases and J by 0 bases; unmatched bases: 0. The CDR3 has 14 residues. CDR3 nucleotide sequence: TGTGCCACCAGCAGGGACAGGGGCTCCTACGAGCAGTACTTC. Amino acids: CATSRDRGSYEQYF.

This chain uses TRBV29-1 with TRBJ2-5, with 9 bases that match TRBD2. This CDR3 spans 17 amino acids. In germline, CDR1 is SQVTM, CDR2 ANQGSEA. V lost 1 base to trimming and J lost 5 bases; unmatched junction nucleotides: 14. The CDR3 is CSVEAVLLAGWGETQYF. CDR3 nucleotides: TGCAGCGTTGAAGCCGTTCTGCTAGCGGGATGGGGGGAGACCCAGTACTTC.

This clonotype was seen a few times. V gene TRBV2 combines with J gene TRBJ1-2; D possibly corresponds to TRBD1 (6 bases). There are 12 residues in the CDR3. The germline CDR1 and CDR2 sequences are SNHLY and FYNNEI. Trimming shortened V by 10 bases and J by 2 bases, and 11 bases separated the two germline ends. The DNA of the CDR3 is TGTGCCAACACAGGGTCCAACTATGGCTACACCTTC. Amino acids: CANTGSNYGYTF. The full variable domain, completed using reference TRBV2 and TRBJ1-2, is EPEVTQTPSHQVTQMGQEVILRCVPISNHLYFYWYRQILGQKVEFLVSFYNNEISEKSEIFDDQFSVERPDGSNFTLKIRSTKLEDSAMYFCANTGSNYGYTFGSGTRLTVV.

This clonotype was seen more than once but under ten times. The V gene is TRBV4-1, the J gene TRBJ2-3, with 9 positions matching TRBD1. The V gene's germline CDR1 is MGHRA and CDR2 YSYEKL. This CDR3 is built from 17 residues. Germline trimming cut 2 bases from V and 3 bases from J; bases unmatched to any gene: 9. The CDR3 is CASSQRGTGGATDTQYF. The CDR3 nucleotides read TGCGCCAGCAGCCAAAGAGGTACAGGGGGCGCGACAGATACGCAGTATTTT.

This clonotype showed up just a few times. The chain recombines TRBV7-2 with TRBJ1-2; 7 nucleotides line up with TRBD1. Trimming cost V 4 bases and J 3 bases; bases outside gene matches: 5. Germline V gene data show CDR1 as SGHTA and CDR2 as FQGNSA. The CDR3 contains 14 residues. The DNA of the CDR3 is TGTGCCAGCAGCTACCCGGGACAGCACTATGGCTACACCTTC. It yields the protein CASSYPGQHYGYTF.

This clonotype showed up many times. The chain combines TRBV5-1 with TRBJ1-1, with a tentative D call TRBD1 (5 bases). V was pared by 5 bases and J by 6 bases, with 8 bases between. CDR1 and CDR2 (germline): SGHRS, YFSETQ. The CDR3 totals 11 residues. The CDR3 DNA reads TGCGCCAGCAGGCAGGGACCTGAAGCTTTCTTT. This sequence encodes CASRQGPEAFF.

This clonotype was seen ten or more times. The chain couples TRBV14 to TRBJ2-7; D is unresolved. V was pared by 3 bases and J by 2 bases, with 5 bases between. The CDR3 length is 12 residues. From germline, CDR1 is SGHDN and CDR2 FVKESK. The CDR3 sequence: CASSHLPYEQYF. Written as DNA, the CDR3 is TGTGCCAGCAGCCATTTACCCTACGAGCAGTACTTC.

The chain employs TRBV18 and TRBJ1-2; D not resolved. In germline, CDR1 is KGHSH, CDR2 LQKENI. V was clipped by 3 bases and J by 4 bases, with 9 bases between them. This CDR3 is 13 amino acids long. CDR3 DNA sequence: TGTGCCAGCTCACCGGAGTTCCTCTATGGCTACACCTTC. Encoded protein: CASSPEFLYGYTF. Supplemented by reference TRBV18 and TRBJ1-2, the full variable domain reads NAGVMQNPRHLVRRRGQEARLRCSPMKGHSHVYWYRQLPEEGLKFMVYLQKENIIDESGMPKERFSAEFPKEGPSILRIQQVVRGDSAAYFCASSPEFLYGYTFGSGTRLTVV.

The chain combines TRBV7-9 with TRBJ1-5; 7 bases agree with TRBD1. This CDR3 has 15 residues. Germline lookup yields CDR1 SEHNR and CDR2 FQNEAQ (reference sequence). The CDR3 sequence is CAYTTGVIGIEPQHF. CDR3 in DNA: TGTGCTTACACCACAGGGGTAATCGGGATAGAGCCCCAGCATTTT.

In nucleotides, the CDR3 is TGTGCCACCAGAAGACACCAGGGGTACTCTGGAAACACCATATATTTT. It specifies CATRRHQGYSGNTIYF. This chain uses TRBV15 with TRBJ1-3; D may be TRBD1 (6 bases). V lost 6 bases, J lost 0 bases, and 15 bases lay in between. Germline-derived CDR1 and CDR2 are LNHNV and YYDKDF (reference sequence). The CDR3 runs to 16 residues. Together with reference TRBV15 and TRBJ1-3, the CDR3 gives the full variable domain: DAMVIQNPRYQVTQFGKPVTLSCSQTLNHNVMYWYQQKSSQAPKLLFHYYDKDFNNEADTPDNFQSRRPNTSFCFLDIRSPGLGDTAMYLCATRRHQGYSGNTIYFGEGSWLTVV.

J is TRBJ2-7 and V is TRBV7-8; 7 bases map to TRBD2. The CDR3 extends over 13 amino acids. CDR1 is SGHVS and CDR2 is FQNEAQ in the germline V gene. The junction had 4 bases not matched to a gene; V was cut back by 5 bases and J by 3 bases. The CDR3 sequence: CASSRAGDYEQYF. For the CDR3, the DNA is TGTGCCAGCAGCCGGGCGGGAGACTACGAGCAGTACTTC.